These T cell receptor beta chains were read from a single sample in a study of shared clonotypes between healthy human individuals. The repertoire was sequenced with immunoSEQ multiplex PCR; TCRdb's copy has only in-frame clones and lacks some. The sample includes 1.5 million to 2.5 million clones, approximately 94% of them seen just once. Sequences were obtained from naive CD8+ T cells sorted from blood. The receptors were gathered from a young man in good health. The CDR3 runs from the conserved cysteine through the conserved F or W. A D gene is named only where the DNA matches it firmly. Clone size is not always given. Where it is, it says once, few, many or a class for expanded clones.

D: NA; V: TRBV25-1; J: TRBJ2-7; size: NA; DNA: TGTGCCAGCAGTGAATCGGGGAGCCTCTACGAGCAGTACTTC; CDR3: CASSESGSLYEQYF
D: NA; V: TRBV28; J: TRBJ1-5; size: NA; DNA: TGTGCCAGCAGTTTTTTTGGGGGGCTCACGAATCAGCCCCAGCATTTT; CDR3: CASSFFGGLTNQPQHF
D: NA; V: TRBV27; J: TRBJ2-5; size: NA; DNA: TGTGCCAGCAGTTTACGCCTACTTGAGACCCAGTACTTC; CDR3: CASSLRLLETQYF
D: TRBD1; V: TRBV19; J: TRBJ1-1; size: NA; DNA: TGTGCCAGTAGAGGGAGACAGGGGGCAATTGAAGCTTTCTTT; CDR3: CASRGRQGAIEAFF
D: TRBD1; V: TRBV9; J: TRBJ1-6; size: few; DNA: TGTGCCAGCAGCGTAGGCCAGGGGGATTCACCCCTCCACTTT; CDR3: CASSVGQGDSPLHF
D: NA; V: TRBV27; J: TRBJ1-1; size: NA; DNA: TGTGCCAGCAGTCTAGAGGTGGGGGGTCCTGAAGCTTTCTTT; CDR3: CASSLEVGGPEAFF
D: NA; V: TRBV5-6; J: TRBJ1-2; size: NA; DNA: TGTGCCAGCAGCTTGCCCTTCGACACCTGGTATGGCTACACCTTC; CDR3: CASSLPFDTWYGYTF
D: TRBD2; V: TRBV7-9; J: TRBJ2-7; size: NA; DNA: TGTGCCAGCAGCTTAGAACTAGCGTACGCCTACGAGCAGTACTTC; CDR3: CASSLELAYAYEQYF
D: NA; V: TRBV28; J: TRBJ2-5; size: NA; DNA: TGTGCCAGCACCCCGGGACTCAATCGAGGGGAGACCCAGTACTTC; CDR3: CASTPGLNRGETQYF
D: NA; V: TRBV27; J: TRBJ1-2; size: NA; DNA: TGTGCCAGCAGTTTCGCCCCCGGGTTCTATGGCTACACCTTC; CDR3: CASSFAPGFYGYTF
D: NA; V: TRBV10-2; J: TRBJ2-5; size: NA; DNA: TGCGCCAGCGGACCTAGAGATAGGGAGACCCAGTACTTC; CDR3: CASGPRDRETQYF
D: NA; V: TRBV7-9; J: TRBJ2-1; size: once; DNA: TGTGCCAGCAGCCTCACAGGGAGCGAGCAGTTCTTC; CDR3: CASSLTGSEQFF
D: TRBD2; V: TRBV30; J: TRBJ2-1; size: NA; DNA: TGTGCCTGGGACTGGACTAGCGGGAGTAGTGAGCAGTTCTTC; CDR3: CAWDWTSGSSEQFF
D: TRBD2; V: TRBV6-5; J: TRBJ2-1; size: NA; DNA: TGTGCCAGCAGTTTAGTGGGTCCGGGAGGGGAGCAGTTCTTC; CDR3: CASSLVGPGGEQFF
D: NA; V: TRBV30; J: TRBJ2-1; size: NA; DNA: TGTGCCTGGAGTATAGGGGGGTCCTACAATGAGCAGTTCTTC; CDR3: CAWSIGGSYNEQFF
D: NA; V: TRBV28; J: TRBJ1-5; size: NA; DNA: TGTGCCAGCAGTCCCGTGGAGGGGGGGCCCCAGCATTTT; CDR3: CASSPVEGGPQHF
D: TRBD1; V: TRBV30; J: TRBJ2-7; size: NA; DNA: TGTGCCTGGAGTGGACAGGGCATCGACGAGCAGTACTTC; CDR3: CAWSGQGIDEQYF
D: TRBD2; V: TRBV9; J: TRBJ2-3; size: NA; DNA: TGTGCCAGCAGCGTAGACTGGCTAGCGGGGGTCGATACGCAGTATTTT; CDR3: CASSVDWLAGVDTQYF
D: NA; V: TRBV6-5; J: TRBJ2-6; size: NA; DNA: TGTGCCAGCAGTTACACTGGGGCCAACGTCCTGACTTTC; CDR3: CASSYTGANVLTF
D: NA; V: TRBV4-3; J: TRBJ2-2; size: NA; DNA: TGCGCCAGCAGCCAAGACTGGAGGAACGGGGAGCTGTTTTTT; CDR3: CASSQDWRNGELFF
D: NA; V: TRBV5-1; J: TRBJ2-2; size: NA; DNA: TGCGCCAGCAGCGGGGGGACAGACACCGGGGAGCTGTTTTTT; CDR3: CASSGGTDTGELFF
D: NA; V: TRBV4-3; J: TRBJ2-1; size: once; DNA: TGCGCCAGCAGCCAAGATCAAAGCAGCAATGAGCAGTTCTTC; CDR3: CASSQDQSSNEQFF
D: TRBD2; V: TRBV4-3; J: TRBJ2-5; size: NA; DNA: TGCGCCAGCAGCCGGTCGTTAGCGGGAGGTCTATACTTC; CDR3: CASSRSLAGGLYF
D: NA; V: TRBV27; J: TRBJ2-5; size: NA; DNA: TGTGCCAGCAGTTTCCGCCCTCATAGCGAGGTGGAGACCCAGTACTTC; CDR3: CASSFRPHSEVETQYF
D: NA; V: TRBV27; J: TRBJ2-3; size: NA; DNA: TGTGCCAGCAGTTTAGTGTTGGGCGATACGCAGTATTTT; CDR3: CASSLVLGDTQYF
D: NA; V: TRBV5-1; J: TRBJ1-1; size: NA; DNA: TGCGCCAGCAGCTTGGCCGGGGAGTCTTTCTTT; CDR3: CASSLAGESFF
D: NA; V: TRBV13; J: TRBJ1-5; size: NA; DNA: TGTGCCAGCAGCCCTAGTGGGGGGGAGCCCCAGCATTTT; CDR3: CASSPSGGEPQHF
D: TRBD2; V: TRBV13; J: TRBJ2-3; size: NA; DNA: TGTGCCAGCAGCTTAAGGGTAGCGGGAGATACGCAGTATTTT; CDR3: CASSLRVAGDTQYF
D: NA; V: TRBV7-9; J: TRBJ2-5; size: NA; DNA: TGTGCCAGCAGCTTTCACTTTCAAGAGACCCAGTACTTC; CDR3: CASSFHFQETQYF
D: NA; V: TRBV6-5; J: TRBJ1-1; size: NA; DNA: TGTGCCAGCAGTCCCATCCCTTCGAACACTGAAGCTTTCTTT; CDR3: CASSPIPSNTEAFF
D: NA; V: TRBV7-6; J: TRBJ2-3; size: NA; DNA: TGTGCCAGCAGCTTAGAGACCTCTAGCACAGATACGCAGTATTTT; CDR3: CASSLETSSTDTQYF
D: TRBD1; V: TRBV28; J: TRBJ1-4; size: NA; DNA: TGTGCCAGCAGTTTCCCCGGACAGGGGGAAAAACTGTTTTTT; CDR3: CASSFPGQGEKLFF
D: NA; V: TRBV28; J: TRBJ1-4; size: NA; DNA: TGTGCCAGCAGCCTACAGGGTTATAATGAAAAACTGTTTTTT; CDR3: CASSLQGYNEKLFF
D: NA; V: TRBV4-1; J: TRBJ2-1; size: NA; DNA: TGCGCCAGCAGCCCTTCGGGGGCTATGTACAATGAGCAGTTCTTC; CDR3: CASSPSGAMYNEQFF
D: NA; V: TRBV4-1; J: TRBJ2-2; size: NA; DNA: TGCGCCAGCAGCCAAGATCCCGGGGTTGGGACCGGGGAGCTGTTTTTT; CDR3: CASSQDPGVGTGELFF
D: TRBD2; V: TRBV5-5; J: TRBJ2-3; size: NA; DNA: TGTGCCAGCAGCTTAGCGGGGGGGCCCCCCACAGATACGCAGTATTTT; CDR3: CASSLAGGPPTDTQYF
D: TRBD1; V: TRBV7-9; J: TRBJ1-3; size: few; DNA: TGTGCCAGCAGTCAGAACTGGGGACAGGGGGAGGACACCATATATTTT; CDR3: CASSQNWGQGEDTIYF
D: NA; V: TRBV7-9; J: TRBJ2-7; size: NA; DNA: TGTGCCAGCAGCTTACCGGACAAGGAAACCTACGAGCAGTACTTC; CDR3: CASSLPDKETYEQYF
D: TRBD1; V: TRBV4-1; J: TRBJ1-2; size: NA; DNA: TGCGCCAGCAGCCAACCCCCAGGGGGCAACTATGGCTACACCTTC; CDR3: CASSQPPGGNYGYTF
D: NA; V: TRBV4-3; J: TRBJ2-1; size: NA; DNA: TGCGCCAGCAGCCATCACTCGGGGAGCTCCTACAATGAGCAGTTCTTC; CDR3: CASSHHSGSSYNEQFF
D: NA; V: TRBV15; J: TRBJ1-4; size: NA; DNA: TGTGCCACCAGCAGAGACAACTTTGGTAGTGAAAAACTGTTTTTT; CDR3: CATSRDNFGSEKLFF
D: NA; V: TRBV5-5; J: TRBJ1-5; size: NA; DNA: TGTGCCAGCAGCTTGGGAGGGTTTAATCAGCCCCAGCATTTT; CDR3: CASSLGGFNQPQHF
D: TRBD2; V: TRBV5-1; J: TRBJ2-3; size: NA; DNA: TGCGCCAGCAGCATCCGACTAGCGGGAGGGCCGGTGGGCACAGATACGCAGTATTTT; CDR3: CASSIRLAGGPVGTDTQYF
D: TRBD2; V: TRBV27; J: TRBJ2-7; size: once; DNA: TGTGCCAGCAGTCCGTCCGGCGGGAGCTCCTACGAGCAGTACTTC; CDR3: CASSPSGGSSYEQYF
D: NA; V: TRBV7-3; J: TRBJ2-1; size: NA; DNA: TGTGCCAGCAGCTCGACACCCAGCTCCTACAATGAGCAGTTCTTC; CDR3: CASSSTPSSYNEQFF
D: NA; V: TRBV4-3; J: TRBJ2-7; size: NA; DNA: TGCGCCAGCAGTCCTAGGCAGGGGAGCTCCTACGAGCAGTACTTC; CDR3: CASSPRQGSSYEQYF
D: NA; V: TRBV11-3; J: TRBJ1-1; size: once; DNA: TGTGCCAACAGCGCAGACGGCGCTCTGAACACTGAAGCTTTCTTT; CDR3: CANSADGALNTEAFF
D: NA; V: TRBV21-1; J: TRBJ2-7; size: NA; DNA: TGTGCCAGCAGCAAAGGGAAAGACGAGCAGTACTTC; CDR3: CASSKGKDEQYF
D: NA; V: TRBV7-8; J: TRBJ2-7; size: once; DNA: TGTGCCAGCAGCTCAGACTACTCCTACGAGCAGTACTTC; CDR3: CASSSDYSYEQYF
D: TRBD1; V: TRBV29-1; J: TRBJ2-7; size: once; DNA: TGCAGCGTCGGGGGACAGGGGGGCTACGAGCAGTACTTC; CDR3: CSVGGQGGYEQYF
D: NA; V: TRBV29-1; J: TRBJ2-7; size: NA; DNA: TGCAGCGTCGACAGAACGAGCTCCTACGAGCAGTACTTC; CDR3: CSVDRTSSYEQYF
D: NA; V: TRBV11-2; J: TRBJ2-3; size: NA; DNA: TGTGCCAGCAGCTCCGAGGAGTCAGATACGCAGTATTTT; CDR3: CASSSEESDTQYF
D: TRBD1; V: TRBV10-2; J: TRBJ1-5; size: NA; DNA: TGCGCCAGCAGCTCCTTCAGCTTTACAGGGGTTCAGCCCCAGCATTTT; CDR3: CASSSFSFTGVQPQHF
D: TRBD2; V: TRBV27; J: TRBJ2-7; size: NA; DNA: TGTGCCAGCGGACTAGCGGCCTCCTACGAGCAGTACTTC; CDR3: CASGLAASYEQYF
D: NA; V: TRBV20-1; J: TRBJ1-2; size: NA; DNA: TGCAGTGCTAGAGAGGGGTACGGCTACACCTTC; CDR3: CSAREGYGYTF